The source of this T cell receptor (beta chain) is a study of T cell responses to AZD1222 COVID-19 vaccine. About this clone: The antigen remains unidentified.

Profiling relied on immunoSEQ multiplex PCR, and the TCRdb table lists in-frame clones only, not all of them. This sample has around 140,000 clones, with more than 75% found just once. The CDR3 has 14 residues. Germline-derived CDR1 and CDR2 are SSHAT and FNYEAQ (reference sequence). Trimming left V 1 base short and J 5 bases short, with 8 bases between. Study-wide results and limits: Baseline antibody screening turned up just a handful of seropositive AZD1222 recipients.

The chain joins TRBV7-7 to TRBJ2-2; D unclear. This TCR came from an adult who received the AZD1222 COVID-19 vaccine. The sequencing used peripheral blood, collected 28 days after the second AZD1222 dose. For the CDR3, the DNA is TGTGCCAGCAGCTTAGTGGGAAATACCGGGGAGCTGTTTTTT. This codes for CASSLVGNTGELFF. Based on the CDR3 plus reference TRBV7-7 and TRBJ2-2, the full variable domain is GAGVSQSPRYKVTKRGQDVTLRCDPISSHATLYWYQQALGQGPEFLTYFNYEAQPDKSGLPSDRFSAERPEGSISTLTIQRTEQRDSAMYRCASSLVGNTGELFFGEGSRLTVL.